These 25 T cell receptor beta chains came from one sample sequenced in a study of T cells in Graves' hyperthyroidism and ophthalmopathy. Template material for amplifying TCR beta CDR3 regions consisted of RNA transcripts. HTBI primers were employed in a first-round RT-PCR of the TCR CDR3. Using its own MiXCR run on the multiplex PCR reads, TCRdb lists one record per CDR3 protein. The sample contains 550,000 to 650,000 distinct CDR3 sequences, roughly 13% of which appear only once. The specimen sequenced was blood. The receptors derive from a woman aged 25 to 39 with Graves' hyperthyroidism that later progressed to Graves' ophthalmopathy.

This clonotype showed up many times. The genes are TRBV12-3 or TRBV12-4 and TRBJ1-5; TRBD1 is a possible D gene (5 bases). This CDR3 is built from 14 residues. Deletions cut 7 bases from V and 0 bases from J, with 10 bases between. The CDR3: CASIWGDSNQPQHF. CDR3 in DNA: TGTGCCAGCATCTGGGGGGATAGCAATCAGCCCCAGCATTTT.

This chain uses TRBV2 with TRBJ2-4; perhaps D is TRBD1 or TRBD2 (6 bases each). The CDR3 has 15 residues. V lost 5 bases to trimming and J lost 3 bases, with 14 bases between them. CDR1 and CDR2 (germline): SNHLY, FYNNEI. CDR3 DNA: TGTGCCAGCAGTTCCGAGGGGGGAGACAAAAACATTCAGTACTTC. Protein product: CASSSEGGDKNIQYF.

The table lists this clonotype with a few counts. The chain combines TRBV4-2 with TRBJ2-1, with a possible D match to TRBD2 (5 bases). V was cut by 0 bases and J by 0 bases, with 12 bases left in between. The CDR3 contains 17 residues. The germline gives CDR1 LGHNA, CDR2 YNFKEQ. CDR3: CASSQDKGSGSYNEQFF. CDR3 nucleotides: TGTGCCAGCAGCCAAGATAAAGGAAGCGGCTCCTACAATGAGCAGTTCTTC.

This clonotype was observed at least ten times. The chain employs TRBV19 and TRBJ1-1; TRBD1 agrees at 9 bases. Trimming took 10 bases from V and 4 from J; bases not matched to a gene: 7. Germline V CDR1 and CDR2: LNHDA, SQIVND (reference sequence). CDR3 length: 13 residues. CDR3 region: CATSTGGSTEAFF. For the CDR3, the DNA is TGTGCCACTTCGACAGGGGGATCCACTGAAGCTTTCTTT.

This clonotype was recorded many times. The V and J genes are TRBV28 and TRBJ2-3; no definite D call. Trimming cost V 5 bases and J 5 bases, with 8 bases left between them. Looked up from germline, CDR1 is MDHEN and CDR2 is SYDVKM. This CDR3 spans 12 amino acids. DNA for the CDR3: TGTGCCAGCAGTGTCCCGGGAGATACGCAGTATTTT. Protein sequence: CASSVPGDTQYF.

The sample holds many counts of this clonotype. The genes are TRBV12-3 or TRBV12-4 and TRBJ2-5; 7 bases align to TRBD2. With 7 bases clipped from V and 1 base from J, the junction kept 3 bases outside the gene matches. The CDR3 has 13 amino acids. The CDR3 loop is CASKTSVQETQYF. CDR3 bases: TGTGCCAGCAAAACTAGCGTCCAAGAGACCCAGTACTTC.

V is TRBV5-1 and J is TRBJ2-1; perhaps TRBD2 as D (6 bases). Germline V gene lookup returns CDR1 SGHRS and CDR2 YFSETQ. The V end was cut by 6 bases, the J end by 4 bases, with 20 bases between. The CDR3 covers 16 residues. The CDR3 region has the DNA TGCGCCAGCATGGGGGTGACCCGGGAGCAATACAATGAGCAGTTCTTC. Amino acid sequence: CASMGVTREQYNEQFF.

The chain combines TRBV11-2 with TRBJ2-7, with 11 bases lining up with TRBD2. The CDR3 spans 15 residues. The trim removed 2 bases at V and 10 bases at J, leaving 10 bases unmatched. The germline gives CDR1 SGHAT, CDR2 FQNNGV. The CDR3 DNA is TGTGCCAGCAGCTTATCGACTAGCGGGACCTACCATCAGTACTTC. Translated, it gives CASSLSTSGTYHQYF.

This clonotype was picked up many times. V usage is TRBV14 and J usage is TRBJ1-1; TRBD1 is a possible D gene (5 bases). CDR3 length: 11 residues. V was cut by 8 bases and J by 10 bases, with 14 bases left in between. The germline CDR1 and CDR2 sequences are SGHDN and FVKESK. The CDR3 reads CASGAGGTAFF. CDR3 bases: TGTGCCAGCGGGGCCGGGGGAACAGCTTTCTTT. The complete variable domain, with remaining parts taken from reference TRBV14 and TRBJ1-1, reads EAGVTQFPSHSVIEKGQTVTLRCDPISGHDNLYWYRRVMGKEIKFLLHFVKESKQDESGMPNNRFLAERTGGTYSTLKVQPAELEDSGVYFCASGAGGTAFFGQGTRLTVV.

In its sample, this clonotype was seen a few times. The chain uses TRBV3-1 and TRBJ1-2, with D possibly TRBD1 on 5 matching bases. This CDR3 is 16 amino acids long. From germline, CDR1 is LGHDT and CDR2 YNNKEL (reference sequence). Trimming shortened V by 3 bases and J by 8 bases, and 22 bases separated the two germline ends. The CDR3 sequence is CASSQELRLSGGGYTF. The CDR3 DNA reads as TGTGCCAGCAGCCAGGAGCTTCGACTGTCCGGGGGAGGCTACACCTTC.

The gene calls are TRBV10-3 and TRBJ2-7; D remains unclear. This CDR3 is built from 13 residues. Germline lookup yields CDR1 ENHRY and CDR2 SYGVKD. V gave up 0 bases and J gave up 7 bases, with 10 bases separating them. The CDR3 DNA reads TGTGCCATCAGTGAGTCCGGGCTGGGAGAGCAGTACTTC. Residues: CAISESGLGEQYF.

The chain has TRBV20-1 and TRBJ2-7; no definite D call. V lost 3 bases, J lost 4 bases, and 7 bases lay in between. Germline CDR1 DFQATT, CDR2 SNEGSKA (reference sequence). The CDR3 consists of 11 residues. CDR3 in DNA: TGCAGTGCTAGTGTGGCTTACGAGCAGTACTTC. Translating it yields CSASVAYEQYF.

This clonotype was picked up a small number of times. The chain couples TRBV28 to TRBJ2-3; 7 nucleotides align to TRBD2. V lost 6 bases and J lost 0; bases outside the gene matches: 6. CDR1 MDHEN and CDR2 SYDVKM come from the germline V gene. CDR3 length equals 15 residues. CDR3 sequence: CASSQYSGSTDTQYF. CDR3 DNA: TGTGCCAGCAGCCAATATAGCGGGAGCACAGATACGCAGTATTTT.

The chain recombines TRBV9 with TRBJ2-1; 8 bases fit TRBD2. The germline V gene has CDR1 SGDLS and CDR2 YYNGEE. J gave up 6 bases and V 3 bases, and 8 bases lay outside the gene matches. The CDR3 totals 15 residues. The CDR3: CASSGGLAVFNEQFF. The CDR3, as DNA: TGTGCCAGCAGCGGTGGACTAGCCGTCTTCAATGAGCAGTTCTTC.

This clonotype was picked up a small number of times. The chain recombines TRBV24-1 with TRBJ2-5, with TRBD1 identical over 8 bases. Germline assignment: CDR1 KGHDR and CDR2 SFDVKD. The CDR3 runs 13 residues. V was clipped by 7 bases and J by 0 bases; unmatched bases: 0. CDR3 amino acids: CATRQGDQETQYF. The CDR3, as DNA: TGTGCCACCAGACAGGGGGACCAAGAGACCCAGTACTTC.

This clonotype was seen ten or more times. This chain's CDR3 is CASSYSTGGPNYGYTF. DNA for the CDR3: TGTGCCAGCAGTTACTCGACAGGGGGGCCCAACTATGGCTACACCTTC. The V gene is TRBV6-5, the J gene TRBJ1-2; 9 bases agree with TRBD1. CDR1 is MNHEY and CDR2 is SVGAGI in the germline V gene. J was trimmed by 2 bases and V by 0 bases; bases with no gene match: 4. The CDR3 covers 16 residues.

The genes are TRBV4-3 and TRBJ1-1, with D possibly TRBD1 on 6 matching bases. Germline CDR1 reads LGHNA; CDR2 reads YSLEER. Between the trimmed V and J ends, which lost 0 bases and 3 bases, there was a span of 11 bases. The CDR3 has 15 residues. The CDR3 coding sequence is TGCGCCAGCAGCCAAGATACAGGGCCGGACACTGAAGCTTTCTTT. Translated: CASSQDTGPDTEAFF.

V is TRBV7-9 and J is TRBJ1-5; 8 nucleotides agree with TRBD1. CDR1 is SEHNR, CDR2 FQNEAQ, per germline (reference sequence). V shed 5 bases, J shed 6 bases, and the junction held 15 bases outside the gene matches. CDR3 length: 17 residues. The CDR3 DNA reads as TGTGCCAGCAGCCATACTCGGACAGGGTACGAGGGTCAGCCCCAGCATTTT. Translation: CASSHTRTGYEGQPQHF. Variable domain in full (rest from reference TRBV7-9 and TRBJ1-5): DTGVSQNPRHKITKRGQNVTFRCDPISEHNRLYWYRQTLGQGPEFLTYFQNEAQLEKSRLLSDRFSAERPKGSFSTLEIQRTEQGDSAMYLCASSHTRTGYEGQPQHFGDGTRLSIL.

This clonotype showed up just a few times. This chain connects TRBV12-3 or TRBV12-4 to TRBJ1-5, with D possibly matching TRBD1 (6 bases). The length of the CDR3 is 12 residues. V dropped 3 bases and J dropped 9 bases, with 9 bases sitting between them. The CDR3 bases are TGTGCCAGCAGTTTCAGGGGCTCGCCCCAGCATTTT. Translated: CASSFRGSPQHF.

This clonotype was observed a few times. The genes are TRBV3-1 and TRBJ2-7, with 13 nucleotides matching TRBD2. V shed 4 bases and J 0 bases; nucleotides not matched to a gene: 6. This CDR3 comprises 17 residues. Germline-derived CDR1 and CDR2 are LGHDT and YNNKEL (reference sequence). CDR3 in amino acids: CASSLGLAGPDSYEQYF. CDR3 coding DNA: TGTGCCAGCAGCCTGGGACTAGCGGGGCCTGACTCCTACGAGCAGTACTTC.

This clonotype occurred many times. This chain uses TRBV12-3 or TRBV12-4 with TRBJ1-4; 7 bases are shared with TRBD1. V lost 6 bases to trimming and J lost 0 bases; unmatched junction nucleotides: 4. There are 15 residues in the CDR3. CDR3 DNA: TGTGCCAGCAGGCTAGGGACAGCAACTAATGAAAAACTGTTTTTT. Protein: CASRLGTATNEKLFF.

This clonotype turned up a few times. The chain employs TRBV4-3 and TRBJ2-1, with 11 positions matching TRBD2. The length of the CDR3 is 16 residues. Trimming removed 4 bases from V and 8 bases from J; junction bases left unmatched: 10. Germline V gene sequence: CDR1 LGHNA, CDR2 YSLEER. In DNA form, the CDR3 reads TGCGCCAGCAGCCGATACTCTAGCGGGGGGAGGGATGAGCAGTTCTTC. Protein: CASSRYSSGGRDEQFF.

This clonotype was observed many times. The chain combines TRBV11-3 with TRBJ1-1; a possible D gene is TRBD1 (5 bases). V lost 9 bases and J lost 2, with 13 bases in between. The CDR3 runs to 13 residues. CDR1 and CDR2 (germline): SGHNT, YENEEA. CDR3 sequence (DNA): TGTGCCAGGGACACCACCCCCAACACTGAAGCTTTCTTT. This codes for CARDTTPNTEAFF. Drawing the rest from reference TRBV11-3 and TRBJ1-1, the complete variable domain is EAGVVQSPRYKIIEKKQPVAFWCNPISGHNTLYWYLQNLGQGPELLIRYENEEAVDDSQLPKDRFSAERLKGVDSTLKIQPAELGDSAVYLCARDTTPNTEAFFGQGTRLTVV.

The V gene is TRBV3-1, the J gene TRBJ1-2; no definite D call. Trimming pared 1 base from V and 7 bases from J, leaving 13 bases between. The CDR3 totals 14 residues. The germline gives CDR1 LGHDT, CDR2 YNNKEL (reference sequence). CDR3 residues: CASSQVGGTSGYTF. DNA of the CDR3: TGTGCCAGCAGCCAAGTTGGCGGCACTAGTGGCTACACCTTC.

This clonotype was detected ten times or more. The chain recombines TRBV7-8 with TRBJ2-1; 12 nucleotides agree with TRBD1. V shed 6 bases and J 0 bases; nucleotides not matched to a gene: 12. The CDR3 is made up of 19 amino acids. Germline V gene lookup returns CDR1 SGHVS and CDR2 FQNEAQ. CDR3 sequence: CASSFPGQGALSSYNEQFF. The CDR3 bases are TGTGCCAGCAGTTTTCCGGGACAGGGGGCCTTGAGCTCCTACAATGAGCAGTTCTTC.